Sequencing of this T cell receptor (beta chain) was carried out in a study of control samples from healthy donors and cancer patients. The data were produced by immunoSEQ multiplex PCR, yet TCRdb's version contains in-frame clones alone and is incomplete. The table shows 70,000 to 85,000 clones, with around 83% occurring only once. Per germline, CDR1 SGHRS and CDR2 YFSETQ. Losses at the gene ends were 4 bases for V and 6 bases for J; bases not matched to a gene: 10. CDR3 size: 14 residues. The TCR originated in a man in his sixties with head and neck cancer. The chain has TRBV5-1 and TRBJ2-7, with 7 bases lining up with TRBD1. Sample: PBMCs. DNA of the CDR3: TGCGCCAGCAGCAACCGGGACAGTGTTCGCGAGCAGTACTTC. Residues: CASSNRDSVREQYF.